This T cell receptor beta chain was captured by sequencing in a study of T cells in Graves' hyperthyroidism and ophthalmopathy (dated by TCRdb to the late 2010s). As for the study more broadly: Peripheral blood samples were taken at initial diagnosis, before any treatment was given. To identify distinguishing TCR V-J signatures, a discovery cohort of about 100 patients was used, comprising fewer than 45 with Graves' ophthalmopathy and 57 with stable Graves' hyperthyroidism. Prospective prediction of ophthalmopathy was tested in an independent validation cohort consisting of roughly 20 hyperthyroidism patients and approximately 16 patients who later progressed to ophthalmopathy. The 75 to 100 discovery patients were randomly split 7:3 into training and test sets. In addition, the study compared T-cell repertoires in thyroid tissue and in blood from a handful of Graves' hyperthyroidism patients. Following sampling, methimazole starting at 30 mg daily was given to hyperthyroidism patients, and high-dose intravenous methylprednisolone was given to ophthalmopathy patients. The paper reports TCR Vbeta CDR3 sequencing of some 140 peripheral blood samples: some 41 ophthalmopathy, fewer than 80 hyperthyroidism and around 17 progressor patients.

What the authors observed across the whole study: During validation, the model predicted progression to ophthalmopathy a median of approximately 7 months ahead of onset, with more than 60% sensitivity and about 75% specificity. Most expanded thyroid clonotypes (frequency above 0.001) were also found in blood, which suggests that blood repertoires may mirror thyroid immune responses. Sample size was not statistically predetermined, and blinding of investigators to group allocation was not performed. A model built on a 13 V-J signature distinguished ophthalmopathy from stable hyperthyroidism, reaching around 87% sensitivity and 81% to 83% specificity in cross-validation and 80%/75% in testing.

Worth noting for this clonotype: Its antigen remains unidentified. This could be a read error, since a much larger clone is one nucleotide away.

Based on the germline V gene, the CDR1 and CDR2 sequences are SGHRS and YFSETQ. From the cysteine up to the phenylalanine, the CDR3 has a length of 13 residues. The read is trimmed to its CDR3 DNA, 39 bases read in frame from base 1. TCR beta CDR3 regions were amplified from RNA transcripts. For the first round of RT-PCR on the TCR CDR3, the HTBI primer set was used together with the Qiagen OneStep RT-PCR kit. Libraries were constructed in a second round of multiplex PCR, after which size selection and purification were performed. Paired-end sequencing of the libraries was performed with 100 bp reads on an Illumina HiSeq2000. Processing in the source paper ran as follows. Raw data were processed with SOAPnuke, discarding reads with adapters, uncalled bases, mean Phred below 15, or no exact constant-primer or identifier match. High-quality paired reads were merged using COPE v1.2.5, and each unique nucleotide sequence was defined as a clonotype. Clonotypes were aligned to IMGT TRBV, TRBD and TRBJ reference segments using MiTCR v1.1. The analysis included only V-J combinations with a frequency above 0.0001, which together covered 99% to 99.2% of the repertoires. The TCS score was defined as F50 (clonal expansion) divided by E x V (chaos), with BLOSUM62-based TCRdist calculated between CDR3 peptides within each V-J. Welch's t-statistics and random forest reduced 514 V-J features to fewer than 15, which were used in a naive Bayes classifier (R e1071). TCRdb itself trimmed the public reads at Q25 with fastp, ran MiXCR and retained productive beta chains. When rows share a CDR3 protein, they turn into one entry using the most common DNA and genes. In this record, the V and J calls reflect TCRdb's handling and not the investigators' own analysis. Recorded for this sample are about 290,000 distinct CDR3 sequences; about 15% of them occurred a single time. The top ten clonotypes cover around 58% of the sample.

Ophthalmopathy patients had moderately to severely active disease, Clinical Activity Score of at least 3, NOSPECS grade of at least 4, and duration under 3 months. Patients with uncontrolled infections, other autoimmune diseases, pregnancy or lactation were excluded. Diagnoses were established on the basis of clinical symptoms, serum thyroxine and TRAb, thyroid ultrasound, and orbital computed tomography. PBMCs were separated from roughly 10 ml of fresh peripheral blood using Ficoll-Paque density gradient centrifugation. Total RNA was extracted with Trizol reagent, and quality was checked on an Agilent 2100 Bioanalyzer.

This sequence was found in a woman in her sixties with Graves' ophthalmopathy. The sequence joins TRBV5-1 to TRBJ2-1, with 7 middle bases fitting TRBD1. Sequencing used blood. The CDR3: CASSQGQNNEQSF. The DNA sequence reads TGCGCCAGCAGCCAGGGACAGAACAATGAGCAGTCCTTC.